The 19 T cell receptor beta chains given below trace back to one sample, sequenced in a study of T cell changes during pregnancy in multiple sclerosis. The repertoire was sequenced with immunoSEQ multiplex PCR; TCRdb's copy has only in-frame clones and lacks some. There are about 130,000 clones in the sample; approximately 96% occur only once, and around 0.46% lies in the top ten. Sample: peripheral blood, taken after pregnancy. Every receptor here comes from a female donor with multiple sclerosis, enrolled in a pregnancy study.

The chain recombines TRBV9 with TRBJ2-7; D ambiguous. Trimming left V 0 bases short and J 2 bases short, with 9 bases between. CDR3 length: 14 residues. Per germline, CDR1 SGDLS and CDR2 YYNGEE. The CDR3 DNA reads as TGTGCCAGCAGCGTAGCTCATACAACCTACGAGCAGTACTTC. Amino acids: CASSVAHTTYEQYF.

The rearrangement uses TRBV29-1 and TRBJ2-2; 10 nucleotides align to TRBD1. The junction had 7 bases not matched to a gene; V was cut back by 6 bases and J by 3 bases. This CDR3 has 15 amino acids. Germline lookup yields CDR1 SQVTM and CDR2 ANQGSEA. CDR3 sequence (DNA): TGCAGCGTCCGACGGACAGGGGGGGACACCGGGGAGCTGTTTTTT. Protein product: CSVRRTGGDTGELFF.

This chain joins TRBV19 and TRBJ2-3, with a possible D match to TRBD2 (6 bases). CDR3 length: 14 amino acids. Germline CDR1 and CDR2: LNHDA and SQIVND (reference sequence). The ends were cut back, 10 bases at V and 5 bases at J, with 19 bases in the middle. DNA of the CDR3: TGTGCCACCAGAAGTCCCGGAGGGTTAGATACGCAGTATTTT. Its translation is CATRSPGGLDTQYF.

This clone has a handful of counts. The chain employs TRBV2 and TRBJ1-1; D gene uncertain. Germline CDR1 SNHLY, CDR2 FYNNEI. V lost 6 bases, J lost 0 bases, and 5 bases lay in between. The CDR3 runs to 12 residues. CDR3 residues: CASREMNTEAFF. Here the CDR3 DNA reads TGTGCCAGCAGGGAGATGAACACTGAAGCTTTCTTT.

In its sample, this clone was seen once. The genes are TRBV5-1 and TRBJ2-3; D might be TRBD1 (6 bases). The V and J ends lost 0 bases and 4 bases respectively, with 15 bases between them. Germline V gene lookup returns CDR1 SGHRS and CDR2 YFSETQ. This CDR3 region has 16 residues. The CDR3 DNA reads as TGCGCCAGCAGCTTGGGGGGGACCGGGACATCAGATACGCAGTATTTT. It encodes CASSLGGTGTSDTQYF.

This chain connects TRBV5-4 to TRBJ2-3; 10 bases align to TRBD2. Germline V gene sequence: CDR1 SGHNT, CDR2 YYREEE (reference sequence). The length of the CDR3 is 18 residues. J lost 0 bases, V lost 0 bases, and 7 bases had no gene match. This CDR3 reads CASSLAGLADKSTDTQYF. The CDR3 bases are TGTGCCAGCAGCTTGGCCGGACTAGCGGACAAAAGCACAGATACGCAGTATTTT.

V and J are TRBV12-5 and TRBJ2-5; 9 bases match TRBD1. From germline, CDR1 is LGHNT and CDR2 FRNRAP. The CDR3 is 15 amino acids. V lost 7 bases and J lost 0; bases outside the gene matches: 6. CDR3 in amino acids: CASALGTGYQETQYF. CDR3 nucleotides: TGTGCTAGTGCCCTCGGGACAGGGTACCAAGAGACCCAGTACTTC. The full variable domain, its missing parts supplied by reference TRBV12-5 and TRBJ2-5, is DARVTQTPRHKVTEMGQEVTMRCQPILGHNTVFWYRQTMMQGLELLAYFRNRAPLDDSGMPKDRFSAEMPDATLATLKIQPSEPRDSAVYFCASALGTGYQETQYFGPGTRLLVL.

V is TRBV18 and J is TRBJ2-6; no firm D call. The CDR3 loop spans 16 amino acids. Trimming stripped 3 bases from V and 0 bases from J, with 9 bases between. Germline V gives CDR1 KGHSH, CDR2 LQKENI. The CDR3 sequence: CASSPILSSGANVLTF. Here the CDR3 DNA reads TGTGCCAGCTCACCCATTCTTAGCTCTGGGGCCAACGTCCTGACTTTC.

The chain couples TRBV6-5 to TRBJ2-7; 7 nucleotides agree with TRBD1. CDR3 length: 14 residues. V gave up 5 bases and J gave up 3 bases; unmatched junction bases: 7. Germline V gene sequence: CDR1 MNHEY, CDR2 SVGAGI. This CDR3 is CASSIRDRGYEQYF. CDR3 in DNA: TGTGCCAGCAGTATCCGGGACAGAGGCTACGAGCAGTACTTC.

The rearrangement uses TRBV5-4 and TRBJ2-5; D uncertain. Trimming pared 0 bases from V and 5 bases from J, leaving 8 bases between. This CDR3 is built from 13 residues. The germline CDR1 and CDR2 sequences are SGHNT and YYREEE (reference sequence). The CDR3 region has the DNA TGTGCCAGCAGCTTGGACAGCTCGGAGACCCAGTACTTC. Its translation is CASSLDSSETQYF.

V gene TRBV9 combines with J gene TRBJ2-1; 9 bases fit TRBD2. This CDR3 is 13 amino acids long. CDR1 SGDLS and CDR2 YYNGEE come from the germline V gene. J was trimmed by 6 bases and V by 7 bases; bases with no gene match: 5. This chain's CDR3 is CASAAGLANEQFF. The CDR3 DNA sequence: TGTGCCAGCGCCGCGGGACTAGCCAATGAGCAGTTCTTC.

The genes are TRBV7-6 and TRBJ2-2, with D maybe TRBD1 (5 bases). CDR3 length: 17 residues. The germline V gene has CDR1 SGHVS and CDR2 FNYEAQ. With 1 base removed from V and 3 bases from J, the gap between germline ends came to 15 bases. The CDR3 reads CASSLVMGRGYTGELFF. CDR3 nucleotide sequence: TGTGCCAGCAGCTTAGTCATGGGGCGCGGTTACACCGGGGAGCTGTTTTTT.

The chain has TRBV27 and TRBJ2-7, with D possibly TRBD2 on 5 matching bases. Germline V gene data show CDR1 as MNHEY and CDR2 as SMNVEV (reference sequence). V lost 4 bases, J lost 4 bases, and 11 bases lay in between. This CDR3 is 13 amino acids long. CDR3 amino acids: CASSSLGSYEQYF. The DNA of the CDR3 is TGTGCCAGCAGTTCCCTGGGGAGTTACGAGCAGTACTTC.

The J gene is TRBJ2-2, the V gene TRBV6-6; D might be TRBD2 (5 bases). The CDR3 loop spans 14 amino acids. Trimming removed 2 bases from V and 5 bases from J, with 9 bases in between. CDR1 and CDR2 from the germline V gene are MNHNY and SVGAGI (reference sequence). CDR3 sequence: CASSYSTGTGELFF. The CDR3 bases are TGTGCCAGCAGTTACAGCACGGGGACCGGGGAGCTGTTTTTT.

This clone came up once. The CDR3 DNA sequence: TGTGCCAGCAGCCAAGAGATTACAGGTGTCACTGAAGCTTTCTTT. The encoded protein is CASSQEITGVTEAFF. This chain uses TRBV14 with TRBJ1-1; D perhaps matches TRBD1 (5 bases). The CDR3 sequence is 15 residues long. The germline CDR1 and CDR2 sequences are SGHDN and FVKESK. Trimming removed 0 bases at V and 4 bases at J, with 12 bases between.

The chain has TRBV7-9 and TRBJ2-1; the match to TRBD2 covers 10 bases. Looked up from germline, CDR1 is SEHNR and CDR2 is FQNEAQ (reference sequence). V shed 5 bases, J shed 8 bases, and the junction held 12 bases outside the gene matches. This CDR3 is built from 16 residues. CDR3 nucleotide sequence: TGTGCCAGCAGCGCAGGCCCGGCACTAGCGGGGCATGAGCAGTTCTTC. Translation gives CASSAGPALAGHEQFF.

Written as DNA, the CDR3 is TGTGCCAGCAGGGTGTCGGGAGTGTCCAATGAGCAGTTCTTC. This encodes CASRVSGVSNEQFF. The rearrangement joins TRBV6-1 to TRBJ2-1, with D tentatively TRBD2 (6 bases). The V end lost 6 bases, the J end lost 6 bases, and 15 bases lay between the germline ends. This CDR3 spans 14 amino acids. Germline V gene data show CDR1 as MNHNS and CDR2 as SASEGT.

The chain recombines TRBV28 with TRBJ2-2, with unresolved D. This CDR3 spans 13 amino acids. V gave up 6 bases and J gave up 8 bases, with 13 bases separating them. Germline V gene sequence: CDR1 MDHEN, CDR2 SYDVKM. CDR3: CASSLRSAGELFF. The CDR3 nucleotides are TGTGCCAGCAGCCTCCGGTCCGCGGGGGAGCTGTTTTTT.

This chain uses TRBV21-1 with TRBJ1-2; TRBD1 reflects the table's D call only, with no check against the DNA. TRBV21-1 is labeled a pseudogene. The CDR3 consists of 13 residues. DNA for the CDR3: TGTGCCAGCAGCACGGGACAGCTCTATGGCTACACCTTC. Protein sequence: CASSTGQLYGYTF.